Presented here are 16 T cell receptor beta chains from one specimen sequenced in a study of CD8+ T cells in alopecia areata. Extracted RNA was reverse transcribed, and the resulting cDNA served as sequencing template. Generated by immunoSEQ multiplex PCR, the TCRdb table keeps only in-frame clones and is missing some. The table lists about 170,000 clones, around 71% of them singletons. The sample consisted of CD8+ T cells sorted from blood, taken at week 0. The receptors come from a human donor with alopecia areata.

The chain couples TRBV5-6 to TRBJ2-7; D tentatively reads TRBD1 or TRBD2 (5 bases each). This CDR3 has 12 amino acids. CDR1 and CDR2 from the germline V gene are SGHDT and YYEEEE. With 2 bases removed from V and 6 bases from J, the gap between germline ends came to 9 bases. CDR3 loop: CASSFGDVEQYF. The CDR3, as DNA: TGTGCCAGCAGCTTCGGGGACGTCGAGCAGTACTTC.

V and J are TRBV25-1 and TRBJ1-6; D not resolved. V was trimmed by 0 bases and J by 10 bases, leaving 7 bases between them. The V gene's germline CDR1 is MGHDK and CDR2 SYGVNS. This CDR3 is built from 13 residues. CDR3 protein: CASSEYEASPLHF. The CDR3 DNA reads TGTGCCAGCAGTGAATACGAGGCATCACCCCTCCACTTT.

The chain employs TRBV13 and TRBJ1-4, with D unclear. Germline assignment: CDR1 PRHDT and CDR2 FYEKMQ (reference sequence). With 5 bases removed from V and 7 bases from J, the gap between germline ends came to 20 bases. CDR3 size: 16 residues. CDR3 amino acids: CASSQRRVGRSEKLFF. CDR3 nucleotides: TGTGCCAGCAGCCAAAGGCGGGTAGGGAGGAGTGAAAAACTGTTTTTT.

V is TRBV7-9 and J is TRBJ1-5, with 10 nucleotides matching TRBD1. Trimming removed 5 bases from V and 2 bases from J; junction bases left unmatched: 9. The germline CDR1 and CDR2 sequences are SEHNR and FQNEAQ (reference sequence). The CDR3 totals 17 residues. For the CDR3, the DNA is TGTGCCAGCAGCCAGACCTCGACAGGGGGCGGCAATCAGCCCCAGCATTTT. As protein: CASSQTSTGGGNQPQHF.

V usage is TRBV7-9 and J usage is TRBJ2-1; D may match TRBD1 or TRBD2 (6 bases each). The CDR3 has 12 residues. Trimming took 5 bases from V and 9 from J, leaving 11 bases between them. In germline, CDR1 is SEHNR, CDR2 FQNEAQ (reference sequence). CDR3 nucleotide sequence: TGTGCCAGCAGCCCGGGGGCAGGTGAGCAGTTCTTC. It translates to CASSPGAGEQFF.

CDR3 region: CASSQESLGQGSYNEQFF. CDR3 DNA sequence: TGTGCCAGCAGCCAAGAGTCTCTGGGACAGGGGTCCTACAATGAGCAGTTCTTC. The chain employs TRBV14 and TRBJ2-1; TRBD1 agrees at 10 bases. V shed 0 bases and J 1 base; nucleotides not matched to a gene: 6. This CDR3 is 18 amino acids long. CDR1 and CDR2 from the germline V gene are SGHDN and FVKESK.

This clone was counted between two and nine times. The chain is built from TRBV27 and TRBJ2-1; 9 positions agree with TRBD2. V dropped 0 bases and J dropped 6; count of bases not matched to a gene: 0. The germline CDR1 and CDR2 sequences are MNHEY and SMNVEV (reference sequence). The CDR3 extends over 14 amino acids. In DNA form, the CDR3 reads TGTGCCAGCAGTTTATCTAGCGGGGGCAATGAGCAGTTCTTC. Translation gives CASSLSSGGNEQFF.

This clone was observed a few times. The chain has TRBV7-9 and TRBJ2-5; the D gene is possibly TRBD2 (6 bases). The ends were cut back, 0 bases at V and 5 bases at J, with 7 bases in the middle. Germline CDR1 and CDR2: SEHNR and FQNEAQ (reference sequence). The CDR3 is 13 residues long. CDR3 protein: CASSLASGETQYF. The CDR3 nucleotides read TGTGCCAGCAGCTTAGCAAGCGGGGAGACCCAGTACTTC.

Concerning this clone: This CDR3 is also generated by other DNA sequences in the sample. The CDR3 DNA sequence: TGTGCCTGGAGCGGGGGAACTTACGAGCAGTACTTC. This encodes CAWSGGTYEQYF. The chain combines TRBV30 with TRBJ2-7; D possibly corresponds to TRBD2 (6 bases). Trimming removed 3 bases at V and 4 bases at J, with 10 bases between. Germline V gene sequence: CDR1 GTSNPN, CDR2 SVGIG (reference sequence). This CDR3 comprises 12 residues.

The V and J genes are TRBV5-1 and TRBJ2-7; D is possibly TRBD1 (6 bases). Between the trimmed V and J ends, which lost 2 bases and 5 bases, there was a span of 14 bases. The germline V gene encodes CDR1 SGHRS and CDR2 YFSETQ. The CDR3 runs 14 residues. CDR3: CASSFTTGLDEQYF. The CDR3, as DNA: TGCGCCAGCAGCTTTACTACAGGGCTCGACGAGCAGTACTTC.

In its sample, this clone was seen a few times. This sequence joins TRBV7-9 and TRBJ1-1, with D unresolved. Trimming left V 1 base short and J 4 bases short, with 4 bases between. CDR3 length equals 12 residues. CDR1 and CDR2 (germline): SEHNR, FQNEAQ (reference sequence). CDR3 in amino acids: CASSLEVTEAFF. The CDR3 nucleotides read TGTGCCAGCAGCTTAGAAGTCACTGAAGCTTTCTTT.

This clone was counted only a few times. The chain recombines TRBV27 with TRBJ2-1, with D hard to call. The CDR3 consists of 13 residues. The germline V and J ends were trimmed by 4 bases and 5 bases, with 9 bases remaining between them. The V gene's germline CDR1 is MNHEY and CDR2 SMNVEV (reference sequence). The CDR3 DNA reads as TGTGCCAGCAGTTCCTCGACTGACAATGAGCAGTTCTTC. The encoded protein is CASSSSTDNEQFF.

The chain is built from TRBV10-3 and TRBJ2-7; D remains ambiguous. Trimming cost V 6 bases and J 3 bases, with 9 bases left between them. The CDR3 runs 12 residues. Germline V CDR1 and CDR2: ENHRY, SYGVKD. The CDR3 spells CAIRDPGYEQYF. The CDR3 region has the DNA TGTGCCATCAGGGACCCGGGCTACGAGCAGTACTTC.

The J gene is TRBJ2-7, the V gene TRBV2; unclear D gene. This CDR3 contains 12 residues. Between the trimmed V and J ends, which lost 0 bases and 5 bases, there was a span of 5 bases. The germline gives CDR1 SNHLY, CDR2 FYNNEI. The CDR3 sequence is CASSEASHEQYF. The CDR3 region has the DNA TGTGCCAGCAGTGAAGCTTCCCACGAGCAGTACTTC.

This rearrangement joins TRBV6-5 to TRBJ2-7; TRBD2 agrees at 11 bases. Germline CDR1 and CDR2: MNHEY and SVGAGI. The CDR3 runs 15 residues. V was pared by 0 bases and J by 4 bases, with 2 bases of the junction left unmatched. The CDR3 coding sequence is TGTGCCAGCAGTTACTCATCTAGCGGGGGGTACGAGCAGTACTTC. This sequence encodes CASSYSSSGGYEQYF.

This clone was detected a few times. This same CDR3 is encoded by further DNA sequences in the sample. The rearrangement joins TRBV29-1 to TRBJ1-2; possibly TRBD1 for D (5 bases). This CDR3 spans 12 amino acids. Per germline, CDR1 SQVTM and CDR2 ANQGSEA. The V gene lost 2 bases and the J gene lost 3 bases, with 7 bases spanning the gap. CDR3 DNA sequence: TGCAGCGTTGAAACGGGGGACTATGGCTACACCTTC. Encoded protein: CSVETGDYGYTF.